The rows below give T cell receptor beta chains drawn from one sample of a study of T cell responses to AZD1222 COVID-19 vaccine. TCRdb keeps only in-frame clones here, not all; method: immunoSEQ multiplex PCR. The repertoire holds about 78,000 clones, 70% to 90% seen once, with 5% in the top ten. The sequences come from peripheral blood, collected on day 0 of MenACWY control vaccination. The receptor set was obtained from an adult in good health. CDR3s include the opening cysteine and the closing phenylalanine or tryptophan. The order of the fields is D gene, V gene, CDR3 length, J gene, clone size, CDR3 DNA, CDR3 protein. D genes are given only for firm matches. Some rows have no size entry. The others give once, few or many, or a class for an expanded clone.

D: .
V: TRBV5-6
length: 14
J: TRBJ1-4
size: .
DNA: TGTGCCAGCAGCTTGGTGGGGACGGAGGAAAAACTGTTTTTT
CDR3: CASSLVGTEEKLFF

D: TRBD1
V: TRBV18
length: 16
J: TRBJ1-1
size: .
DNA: TGTGCCAGCTCGCCGAATTCGGACAGGGTGAACACTGAAGCTTTCTTT
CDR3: CASSPNSDRVNTEAFF

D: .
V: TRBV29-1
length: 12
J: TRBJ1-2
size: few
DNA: TGCAGCGTTGACAATCGAAACAAGGGCTACACCTTC
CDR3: CSVDNRNKGYTF

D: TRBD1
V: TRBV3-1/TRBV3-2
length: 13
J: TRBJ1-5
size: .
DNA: TGTGCCAGCAGTCACAAAGGGGGCCAGCCCCAGCATTTT
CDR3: CASSHKGGQPQHF

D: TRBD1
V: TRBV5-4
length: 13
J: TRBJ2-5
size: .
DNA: TGTGCCAGCAGCTTCACAGGGGAGGAGACCCAGTACTTC
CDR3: CASSFTGEETQYF

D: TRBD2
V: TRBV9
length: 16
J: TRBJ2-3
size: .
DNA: TGTGCCAGCAGCGTAGACACTAGCGGGGACACAGATACGCAGTATTTT
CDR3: CASSVDTSGDTDTQYF

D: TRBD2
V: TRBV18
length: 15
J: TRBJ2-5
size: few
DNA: TGTGCCAGCTCGAGGACTAGCGGGGCGGGAGAGACCCAGTACTTC
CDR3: CASSRTSGAGETQYF

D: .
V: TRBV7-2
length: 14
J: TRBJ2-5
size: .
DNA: TGTGCCAGCAGCTTAGGCGGGCGCCAAGAGACCCAGTACTTC
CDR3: CASSLGGRQETQYF

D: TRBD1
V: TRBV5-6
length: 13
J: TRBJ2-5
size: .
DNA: TGTGCCAGCAGCCGAGGACAGGAAGAGACCCAGTACTTC
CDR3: CASSRGQEETQYF

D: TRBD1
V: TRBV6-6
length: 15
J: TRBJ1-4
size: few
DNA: TGTGCCAGCAGGCCCTCGACAGGGTTAAATGAAAAACTGTTTTTT
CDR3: CASRPSTGLNEKLFF

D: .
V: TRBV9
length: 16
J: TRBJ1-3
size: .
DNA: TGTGCCAGCAGCGTAGGGGGTAAAGGGACTGGAAACACCATATATTTT
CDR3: CASSVGGKGTGNTIYF

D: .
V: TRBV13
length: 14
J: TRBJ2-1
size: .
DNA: TGTGCCAGCAGCCTAACGGGACAAAATGCTGAGCAGTTCTTC
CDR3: CASSLTGQNAEQFF

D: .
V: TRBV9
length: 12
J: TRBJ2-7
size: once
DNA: TGTGCCAGCAGCACCCCCATCTACGAGCAGTACTTC
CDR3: CASSTPIYEQYF

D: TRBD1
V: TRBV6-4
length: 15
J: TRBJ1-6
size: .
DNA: TGTGCCACACCGCGGAAGGACAGGGGGTATTCACCCCTCCACTTT
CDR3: CATPRKDRGYSPLHF

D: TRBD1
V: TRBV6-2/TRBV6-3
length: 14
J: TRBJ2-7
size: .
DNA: TGTGCCAGCAGTAGACCAGGGGGCGCTTACGAGCAGTACTTC
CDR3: CASSRPGGAYEQYF

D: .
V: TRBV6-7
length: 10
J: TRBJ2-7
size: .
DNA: TGTGCCAGCAGTTACTCGAGGGCTGACTTC
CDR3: CASSYSRADF

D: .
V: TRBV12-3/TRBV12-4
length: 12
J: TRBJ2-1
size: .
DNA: TGTGCCAGCAGCCCGCTCGGGACTGAGCAGTTCTTC
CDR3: CASSPLGTEQFF

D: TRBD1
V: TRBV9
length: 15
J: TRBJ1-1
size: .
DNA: TGTGCCAGCAGCGTCACTCAGGGGGTAAGCACTGAAGCTTTCTTT
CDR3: CASSVTQGVSTEAFF

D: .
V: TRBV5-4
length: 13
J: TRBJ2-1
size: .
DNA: TGTGCCAGCAGCTTGGTTGTCCGAAGTGAGCAGTTCTTC
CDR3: CASSLVVRSEQFF

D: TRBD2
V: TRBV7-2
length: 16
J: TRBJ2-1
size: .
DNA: TGTGCCAGCAGCTTAGCCCCCCCCCGGGCTAGCGGGGTGCAGTTCTTC
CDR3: CASSLAPPRASGVQFF

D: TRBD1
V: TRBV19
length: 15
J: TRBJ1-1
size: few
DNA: TGTGCCAGTAGTCGACAGGGGACAGGGAACACTGAAGCTTTCTTT
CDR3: CASSRQGTGNTEAFF

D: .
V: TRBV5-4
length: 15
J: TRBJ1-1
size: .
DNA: TGTGCCAGCAGCACCGGGCCTCATGGGGACACTGAAGCTTTCTTT
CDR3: CASSTGPHGDTEAFF

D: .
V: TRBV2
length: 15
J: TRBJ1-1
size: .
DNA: TGTGCCAGCAAAGGGTCGGGGAGCACGAACACTGAAGCTTTCTTT
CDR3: CASKGSGSTNTEAFF

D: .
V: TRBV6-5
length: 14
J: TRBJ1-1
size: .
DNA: TGTGCCAGCAGTCCCGGGCTATCGAACACTGAAGCTTTCTTT
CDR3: CASSPGLSNTEAFF

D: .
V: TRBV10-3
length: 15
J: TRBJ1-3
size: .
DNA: TGTGCCATCAGGCCGGACGGACGCTCTGGAAACACCATATATTTT
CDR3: CAIRPDGRSGNTIYF

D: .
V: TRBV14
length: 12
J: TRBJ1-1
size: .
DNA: TGTGCCAGCAGCCTAGCAGGGGACCGAGCTTTCTTT
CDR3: CASSLAGDRAFF

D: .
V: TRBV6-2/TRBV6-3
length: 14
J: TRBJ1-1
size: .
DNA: TGTGCCAGCAGTTACCGGTCGGAGGGGTACGAAGCTTTCTTT
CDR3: CASSYRSEGYEAFF

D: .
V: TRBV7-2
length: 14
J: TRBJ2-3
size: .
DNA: TGTGCCAGCAGCCTGGGACTCCGCCCCCATACGCAGTATTTT
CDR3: CASSLGLRPHTQYF

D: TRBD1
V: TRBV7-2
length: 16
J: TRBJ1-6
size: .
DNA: TGTGCCAGCAGCCCAGGGGGTGGGCTTAACAATTCACCCCTCCACTTT
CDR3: CASSPGGGLNNSPLHF

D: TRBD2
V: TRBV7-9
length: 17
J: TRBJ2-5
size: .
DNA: TGTGCCAGCAGCTCACTAGCGGGGGGCCCGTTGGGCGAGACCCAGTACTTC
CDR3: CASSSLAGGPLGETQYF

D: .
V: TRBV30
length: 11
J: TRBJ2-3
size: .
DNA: TGTGCCTGGAGTGTACTTGATACGCAGTATTTT
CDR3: CAWSVLDTQYF

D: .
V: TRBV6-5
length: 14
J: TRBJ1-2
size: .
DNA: TGTGCCAGCAGACCCTCGGGGCCTCCTGGAGGCTACACCTTC
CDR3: CASRPSGPPGGYTF

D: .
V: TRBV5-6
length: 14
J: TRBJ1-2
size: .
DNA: TGTGCCAGCAGCCCCCCCGGGACCCCCTATGGCTACACCTTC
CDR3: CASSPPGTPYGYTF

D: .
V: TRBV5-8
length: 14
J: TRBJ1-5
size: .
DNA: TGTGCCAGCAGCTTAATCACCGCCTATCAGCCCCAGCATTTT
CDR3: CASSLITAYQPQHF

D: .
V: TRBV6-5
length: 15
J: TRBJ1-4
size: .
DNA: TGTGCCAGCAGTTACAAGGGAACACCGAATGAAAAACTGTTTTTT
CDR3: CASSYKGTPNEKLFF

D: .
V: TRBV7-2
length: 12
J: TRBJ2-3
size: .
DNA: TGTGCCAGCAGCTCCTTTAGAGATACGCAGTATTTT
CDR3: CASSSFRDTQYF

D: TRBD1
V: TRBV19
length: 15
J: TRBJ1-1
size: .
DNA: TGTGCCAGTCCCCCTCAGGGGGGCAGTCCCACTGAAGCTTTCTTT
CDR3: CASPPQGGSPTEAFF

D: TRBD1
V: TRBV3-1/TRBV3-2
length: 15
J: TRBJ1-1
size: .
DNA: TGTGCCAGCAGACCCTCTGACAGGGGAAACACTGAAGCTTTCTTT
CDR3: CASRPSDRGNTEAFF

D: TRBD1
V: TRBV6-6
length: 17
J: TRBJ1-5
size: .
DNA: TGTGCCAGCAGTCCCATGACGGGACAGGGGAGCAATCAGCCCCAGCATTTT
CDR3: CASSPMTGQGSNQPQHF

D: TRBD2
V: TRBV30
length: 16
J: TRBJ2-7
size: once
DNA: TGTGCCTGGAGGGCTCTAGCGGGGGGCGTCTCCTACGAGCAGTACTTC
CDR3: CAWRALAGGVSYEQYF

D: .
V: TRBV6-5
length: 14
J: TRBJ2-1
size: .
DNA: TGTGCCAGCACCCATACCCTAGCTCGTAATGAGCAGTTCTTC
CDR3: CASTHTLARNEQFF

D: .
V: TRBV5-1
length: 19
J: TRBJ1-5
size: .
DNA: TGCGCCAGCAGCTTGGTCCTTTGGATTCCCAGGGGCGGAAATCAGCCCCAGCATTTT
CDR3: CASSLVLWIPRGGNQPQHF

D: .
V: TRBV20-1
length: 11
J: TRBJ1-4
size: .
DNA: TGCAGTGCTAGTCTGGCCGAAAAACTGTTTTTT
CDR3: CSASLAEKLFF

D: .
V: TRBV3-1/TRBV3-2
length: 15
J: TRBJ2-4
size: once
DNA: TGTGCCAGCAGCCAAGCCAACCTAGCCAAAAACATTCAGTACTTC
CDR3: CASSQANLAKNIQYF

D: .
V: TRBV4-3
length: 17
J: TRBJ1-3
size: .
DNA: TGCGCCAGCAGCCAAGGGAGAAGGACAATCTCTGGAAACACCATATATTTT
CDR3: CASSQGRRTISGNTIYF

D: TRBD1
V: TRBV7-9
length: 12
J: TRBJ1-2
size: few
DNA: TGTGCCAGCAGCGGACAGGGCGGTGGCTACACCTTC
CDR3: CASSGQGGGYTF

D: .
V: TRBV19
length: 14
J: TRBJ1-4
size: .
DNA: TGTGCCAGTAGTCGCAAGGGGAAGAATGAAAAACTGTTTTTT
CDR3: CASSRKGKNEKLFF

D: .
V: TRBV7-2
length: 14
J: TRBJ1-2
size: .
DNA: TGTGCCAGCAGCTTAGACCCGCCGGGCTATGGCTACACCTTC
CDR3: CASSLDPPGYGYTF

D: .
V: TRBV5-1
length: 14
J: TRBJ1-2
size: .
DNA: TGCGCCAGCAGCACTGGTGGGACACCTTATGGCTACACCTTC
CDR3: CASSTGGTPYGYTF

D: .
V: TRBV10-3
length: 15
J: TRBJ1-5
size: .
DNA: TGTGCCATCAGTGTCTCCAGGGAAAACAATCAGCCCCAGCATTTT
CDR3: CAISVSRENNQPQHF

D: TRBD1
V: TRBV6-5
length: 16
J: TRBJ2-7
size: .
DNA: TGTGCCAGCAGTTACTCGAAGGGGACAGGTTCCTACGAGCAGTACTTC
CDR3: CASSYSKGTGSYEQYF

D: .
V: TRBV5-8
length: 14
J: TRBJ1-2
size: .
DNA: TGTGCCAGCAGCCTGGGGAGTGCCCTCGGGGGCTACACCTTC
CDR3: CASSLGSALGGYTF

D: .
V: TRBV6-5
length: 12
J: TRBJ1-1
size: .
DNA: TGTGCCAGCAGCAGGACTGATACTGAAGCTTTCTTT
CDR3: CASSRTDTEAFF

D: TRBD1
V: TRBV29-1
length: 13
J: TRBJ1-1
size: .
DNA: TGCAGCGTAGGACAGGGAGGCGGCACTGAAGCTTTCTTT
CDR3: CSVGQGGGTEAFF

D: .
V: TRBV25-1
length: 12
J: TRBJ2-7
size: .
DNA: TGTGCCAGCAGTGAATCGTACTACGAGCAGTACTTC
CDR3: CASSESYYEQYF